This T cell receptor beta chain was sequenced during a study of shared clonotypes between healthy human individuals. About the research overall: Two female and a few male donors aged 18 to 49 were enrolled.

It was about 210 ng DNA, around 33,000 T cell genomes, that sorted-subset replicate PCRs used. Clones were sequenced by immunoSEQ multiplex PCR, and TCRdb holds only the in-frame ones, with some missing. The table lists more than 550,000 clones, roughly 91% of them singletons. Only Caucasian adults living in Nashville, Tennessee served as donors. Trimming at V came to 4 bases and at J to 5 bases, leaving 10 bases not matched to a gene. The CDR3 has 16 amino acids. The V gene's germline CDR1 is SGHVS and CDR2 FQNEAQ. The sample comprised memory CD8+ T cells from PBMCs. Subset described: CD45RO+ cells pooled with CCR7-negative TemRA cells. The chain employs TRBV7-8 and TRBJ2-1; 8 bases map to TRBD2. The receptor comes from a man aged 18-30 years in good health. Some clones in this sample may be carry-over from other donors' samples. The CDR3, as DNA: TGTGCCAGCAGCTCCGGACTAGCAGGAGTTAACAATGAGCAGTTCTTC. This translates into CASSSGLAGVNNEQFF.